The TCR beta chain under discussion was sequenced for a study of blood T cell repertoires in COVID-19. The overall study: Both acute and convalescent COVID-19 samples were obtained from the United States, Italy and Spain. In each case, the material was cDNA or gDNA derived from T cells, B-cell-depleted T cells, or PBMCs.

Original processing methods: How many nucleated cells were present was estimated from reference gene primer amplification. Produced via immunoSEQ multiplex PCR; TCRdb's table is partial and in-frame only. V and J calls and clone size follow that table, whereas D and trimming were derived from the DNA. The sample carries around 250,000 clones, roughly nine tenths recorded once. The CDR3 loop spans 15 amino acids. The junction had 5 bases not matched to a gene; V was cut back by 0 bases and J by 6 bases. CDR1 MGHRA and CDR2 YSYEKL come from the germline V gene. The rearrangement joins TRBV4-1 to TRBJ2-7; 10 bases align to TRBD2. Material for sequencing was peripheral blood. This sequence was found in a man aged 18 to 30 with active or convalescent COVID-19. Here the CDR3 reads CASSQEKREGFEQYF. CDR3 DNA sequence: TGCGCCAGCAGCCAAGAGAAGCGGGAGGGCTTCGAGCAGTACTTC.